This T cell receptor (beta chain) was captured by sequencing in a study of T cells in Graves' hyperthyroidism and ophthalmopathy. The V end was cut by 6 bases, the J end by 14 bases, with 19 bases between. This CDR3 region has 11 residues. Germline CDR1 is DFQATT and CDR2 is SNEGSKA (reference sequence). Ophthalmopathy cases met thresholds of Clinical Activity Score at least 3, NOSPECS grade at least 4 and duration under 3 months. Authors of the study amplified TCR beta CDR3 regions from RNA transcripts. RT-PCR in the first round (using the HTBI primer set) targeted the TCR CDR3. One entry per CDR3 protein results from TCRdb running MiXCR on the multiplex PCR reads. The data show 500,000 to 650,000 distinct CDR3 sequences, 15% to 20% seen once.

The sequenced sample was blood. This clonotype originated in a woman under 30 with Graves' ophthalmopathy. The chain carries TRBV20-1 and TRBJ1-1; D might be TRBD1 (5 bases). The CDR3 DNA sequence: TGCAGTGCCCTGAGCGCCCACCGGGACTTCTTT. Amino acids: CSALSAHRDFF.